This entry lists 9 T cell receptor beta chains sequenced from one sample in a study of blood T cells in healthy people across ages. The second PCR ran about 6 to 12 cycles with a sample-barcoded 5' primer and J-beta primers. TCRdb re-called the 5' RACE reads with MiXCR, one entry per CDR3 protein. The table has roughly 1.9 million distinct CDR3 sequences, around 42% seen once. The sequencing input was blood. Source of these receptors: a human donor in good health.

This clonotype was counted a few times. The V and J genes are TRBV4-2 and TRBJ2-3; D unclear. Germline CDR1 LGHNA, CDR2 YNFKEQ. The CDR3 is 13 amino acids. The V end was cut by 0 bases, the J end by 5 bases, with 6 bases between. CDR3 DNA: TGTGCCAGCAGCCAAGAGTTTCAAGATACGCAGTATTTT. It specifies CASSQEFQDTQYF.

The rearrangement links TRBV9 to TRBJ2-7; 9 nucleotides match TRBD1. The CDR3 covers 16 residues. CDR1 is SGDLS and CDR2 is YYNGEE in the germline V gene. V trimming: 0 bases; J trimming: 0 bases; junction bases outside the gene matches: 4. CDR3 coding DNA: TGTGCCAGCAGCGTAGGTAGACAGGGGGACTCCTACGAGCAGTACTTC. Its protein product is CASSVGRQGDSYEQYF.

A few counts support this clonotype. This sequence joins TRBV20-1 and TRBJ2-7; 9 bases are shared with TRBD1. Losses at the gene ends were 5 bases for V and 2 bases for J; bases not matched to a gene: 7. Germline CDR1 is DFQATT and CDR2 is SNEGSKA (reference sequence). This CDR3 has 14 amino acids. For the CDR3, the DNA is TGCAGTGCTCCGCAGGGACAGGGACCCTACGAGCAGTACTTC. The encoded protein is CSAPQGQGPYEQYF.

This clonotype appeared a few times. This CDR3 is CASNLGQDYSYEQYF. Written as DNA, the CDR3 is TGTGCCAGCAACTTGGGACAGGATTACTCCTACGAGCAGTACTTC. This chain links TRBV6-6 with TRBJ2-7, with 8 bases lining up with TRBD1. The J segment lost 0 bases and the V segment lost 7 bases, leaving 8 bases of the junction unmatched. Germline CDR1 and CDR2: MNHNY and SVGAGI (reference sequence). The CDR3 length is 15 residues.

Only a few counts were recorded for this clonotype. The CDR3 reads CASSLEGGGVYGYTF. CDR3 sequence (DNA): TGTGCCAGCAGCTTAGAGGGTGGAGGAGTATATGGCTACACCTTC. The chain recombines TRBV7-2 with TRBJ1-2; D unresolved. The CDR3 covers 15 residues. The V gene's germline CDR1 is SGHTA and CDR2 FQGNSA. The V gene lost 1 base and the J gene lost 5 bases, with 14 bases spanning the gap.

V gene TRBV7-2 combines with J gene TRBJ2-1; 10 nucleotides match TRBD2. From germline, CDR1 is SGHTA and CDR2 FQGNSA. This CDR3 is 16 amino acids long. The junction had 6 bases not matched to a gene; V was cut back by 2 bases and J by 5 bases. Here the CDR3 reads CASSLPLAGGDNEQFF. The CDR3 bases are TGTGCCAGCAGCTTACCCTTAGCGGGGGGTGACAATGAGCAGTTCTTC.

The genes are TRBV5-6 and TRBJ2-7, with 7 bases identical to TRBD1. The CDR3 consists of 17 residues. Germline values: CDR1 SGHDT, CDR2 YYEEEE. V trimming: 4 bases; J trimming: 1 base; junction bases outside the gene matches: 14. This CDR3 is CASSRSPNRGLSYEQYF. In DNA, the CDR3 is TGTGCCAGCAGCCGTTCGCCGAACAGGGGTCTATCCTACGAGCAGTACTTC.

This chain joins TRBV3-1 and TRBJ1-1; a possible D gene is TRBD1 (6 bases). The V end was cut by 0 bases, the J end by 4 bases, with 15 bases between. The CDR3 length is 16 residues. Germline loops: CDR1 LGHDT, CDR2 YNNKEL (reference sequence). The CDR3 DNA follows: TGTGCCAGCAGCCAAGAGACGGAACAGGGAGGCACTGAAGCTTTCTTT. This codes for CASSQETEQGGTEAFF.

The chain joins TRBV3-1 to TRBJ1-1; no clear D. Trimming removed 4 bases from V and 11 bases from J, with 14 bases in between. CDR3 length: 12 amino acids. Germline V gives CDR1 LGHDT, CDR2 YNNKEL (reference sequence). This chain's CDR3 is CASSLGSSWAFF. The CDR3 DNA reads as TGTGCCAGCAGCCTCGGATCGTCGTGGGCTTTCTTT.